These 27 T cell receptor beta chains came from one sample sequenced in a study of response to subunit inactivated influenza vaccine. TCRdb reprocessed the RT-PCR reads via MiXCR and lists one record per CDR3 protein. The sample records around 180,000 distinct CDR3 sequences, roughly 8.7% being singletons. The source was non-naive T cells sorted from PBMCs, collected on the day of vaccination. The receptor source for this set is a man aged 45-60 years who received an inactivated influenza vaccine.

This chain uses TRBV20-1 with TRBJ1-1; D not resolved. The CDR3 consists of 12 residues. Germline CDR1 reads DFQATT; CDR2 reads SNEGSKA (reference sequence). Trimming left V 2 bases short and J 3 bases short, with 7 bases between. CDR3 DNA sequence: TGCAGTGCTAGATCGGGCTACACTGAAGCTTTCTTT. As protein: CSARSGYTEAFF.

The sample holds a few counts of this clonotype. The V and J genes are TRBV3-1 and TRBJ2-6, with TRBD1 as a possible D gene (6 bases). The V end was cut by 5 bases, the J end by 2 bases, with 13 bases between. Germline assignment: CDR1 LGHDT and CDR2 YNNKEL (reference sequence). CDR3 length: 16 residues. The CDR3 bases are TGTGCCAGCAGCTACGGGACACGAGCTGGGGCCAACGTCCTGACTTTC. It translates to CASSYGTRAGANVLTF.

This clonotype was counted between two and nine times. This chain connects TRBV15 to TRBJ1-1; D might be TRBD1 (5 bases). The CDR3 totals 15 residues. Germline CDR1 is LNHNV and CDR2 is YYDKDF (reference sequence). V lost 0 bases and J 1 base, leaving 9 bases between the germline ends. The CDR3 region has the DNA TGTGCCACCAGCAGAGATCCAAGGGGGAACACTGAAGCTTTCTTT. This sequence encodes CATSRDPRGNTEAFF.

This clonotype occurred a few times. This sequence joins TRBV6-2 or TRBV6-3 and TRBJ1-2; no clear D gene. CDR1 and CDR2 from the germline V gene are MNHEY and SVGEGT. The V and J ends lost 5 bases and 4 bases respectively, with 8 bases between them. This CDR3 contains 12 residues. The CDR3 loop reads CASSTDRYGYTF. CDR3 nucleotides: TGTGCCAGCAGTACGGACCGCTATGGCTACACCTTC.

This clonotype has only a few counts. This may be a read error, as it is one base from a much larger clone. The J gene is TRBJ2-7, the V gene TRBV11-2; 9 bases are a match to TRBD2. The V gene's germline CDR1 is SGHAT and CDR2 FQNNGV. This CDR3 has 16 amino acids. The CDR3 nucleotides read TGTGCCAGCAGTTTGATTCTAGCGGGGACCAGCTACGAGCGGTACTTC. It translates to CASSLILAGTSYERYF.

This clonotype showed up just a few times. The rearrangement joins TRBV9 to TRBJ2-1, with 7 bases lining up with TRBD2. V shed 0 bases and J 7 bases; nucleotides not matched to a gene: 10. Germline V gene lookup returns CDR1 SGDLS and CDR2 YYNGEE. CDR3 size: 16 residues. As DNA, the CDR3 is TGTGCCAGCAGCGTAGAAGGGAGGGCCCTAGAGAATGAGCAGTTCTTC. Translated: CASSVEGRALENEQFF.

The chain combines TRBV6-5 with TRBJ1-2; TRBD1 matches 8 bases. Trimming removed 1 base from V and 4 bases from J; junction bases left unmatched: 8. The CDR3 is made up of 16 amino acids. The germline V gene encodes CDR1 MNHEY and CDR2 SVGAGI. The CDR3 spells CASSYYGQGVTYGYTF. CDR3 DNA sequence: TGTGCCAGCAGTTACTATGGACAGGGAGTTACCTATGGCTACACCTTC.

The chain combines TRBV6-1 with TRBJ2-1, with a tentative D call TRBD2 (6 bases). Germline V gives CDR1 MNHNS, CDR2 SASEGT. V lost 8 bases, J lost 5 bases, and 25 bases lay in between. The CDR3 sequence is 17 residues long. The CDR3 region has the DNA TGTGCCAGCGGCCCGAGACTAGTCCGCTTAAAGCACAATGAGCAGTTCTTC. This sequence encodes CASGPRLVRLKHNEQFF.

This clonotype was recorded at least ten times. This chain joins TRBV11-2 and TRBJ2-1; 12 bases fit TRBD2. CDR3 length: 18 residues. The germline V gene encodes CDR1 SGHAT and CDR2 FQNNGV. Losses at the gene ends were 1 base for V and 5 bases for J; bases not matched to a gene: 9. CDR3 sequence: CASSLVMTSGSRHNEQFF. CDR3 coding DNA: TGTGCCAGCAGCTTAGTCATGACTAGCGGGAGTAGGCACAATGAGCAGTTCTTC.

This clonotype was seen only a few times. The genes are TRBV30 and TRBJ1-1; D gene unclear. Germline CDR1 reads GTSNPN; CDR2 reads SVGIG (reference sequence). This CDR3 has 12 amino acids. Trimming left V 2 bases short and J 6 bases short, with 10 bases between. The CDR3 region is CAWSTPAAEAFF. The CDR3 DNA reads TGTGCCTGGAGTACCCCGGCGGCTGAAGCTTTCTTT.

The chain employs TRBV12-3 or TRBV12-4 and TRBJ2-3; D may be TRBD1 (6 bases). This CDR3 is built from 15 residues. V was trimmed by 2 bases and J by 2 bases, leaving 11 bases between them. This CDR3 reads CASSLSGQLTDTQYF. DNA of the CDR3: TGTGCCAGCAGTTTATCCGGACAGCTCACAGATACGCAGTATTTT.

V gene TRBV28 combines with J gene TRBJ1-2; D gene ambiguous. The CDR3 length is 11 residues. Trimming took 2 bases from V and 5 from J, leaving 3 bases between them. In germline, CDR1 is MDHEN, CDR2 SYDVKM. CDR3 sequence (DNA): TGTGCCAGCAGTTTAGCATATGGCTACACCTTC. This sequence encodes CASSLAYGYTF.

There are a few counts of this clonotype. The V call is TRBV7-2, the J call TRBJ1-6; D is unresolved. The germline CDR1 and CDR2 sequences are SGHTA and FQGNSA. With 3 bases removed from V and 17 bases from J, the gap between germline ends came to 14 bases. The CDR3 covers 12 residues. CDR3 DNA: TGTGCCAGCAGCTTCCCGGCAGCTCGAGTCCACTTT. The encoded protein is CASSFPAARVHF.

This clonotype showed up just a few times. The J gene is TRBJ1-2, the V gene TRBV7-2, with TRBD1 matching 7 bases. V lost 5 bases to trimming and J lost 1 base; unmatched junction nucleotides: 4. Germline loops: CDR1 SGHTA, CDR2 FQGNSA. The CDR3 spans 14 residues. CDR3 DNA: TGTGCCAGCAGCCCGGGACAGATTAACTATGGCTACACCTTC. Protein: CASSPGQINYGYTF.

This clonotype appeared many times. The chain combines TRBV7-9 with TRBJ2-3; the match to TRBD2 covers 7 bases. V shed 0 bases, J shed 2 bases, and the junction held 2 bases outside the gene matches. The CDR3 length is 15 residues. Germline CDR1 SEHNR, CDR2 FQNEAQ (reference sequence). CDR3 sequence reads: CASSLASGLTDTQYF. The CDR3 DNA sequence: TGTGCCAGCAGCTTAGCTAGCGGGCTCACAGATACGCAGTATTTT.

In its sample, this clonotype was seen many times. The chain has TRBV5-4 and TRBJ1-1, with unresolved D. This CDR3 contains 14 residues. The V end was cut by 0 bases, the J end by 0 bases, with 6 bases between. Germline CDR1 reads SGHNT; CDR2 reads YYREEE (reference sequence). DNA of the CDR3: TGTGCCAGCAGCTTGGGGTACGTGAACACTGAAGCTTTCTTT. This sequence encodes CASSLGYVNTEAFF.

This chain links TRBV5-1 with TRBJ2-1, with D possibly being TRBD2 (5 bases). The CDR3 runs to 15 residues. Germline assignment: CDR1 SGHRS and CDR2 YFSETQ. Trimming left V 2 bases short and J 6 bases short, with 15 bases between. The CDR3 protein is CASSFSAGVANEQFF. CDR3 in DNA: TGCGCCAGCAGCTTCAGCGCGGGCGTTGCCAATGAGCAGTTCTTC.

This clonotype was seen a handful of times. The chain couples TRBV4-2 to TRBJ2-7; no clear D gene. Germline V gene lookup returns CDR1 LGHNA and CDR2 YNFKEQ. The CDR3 has 14 amino acids. With 0 bases removed from V and 2 bases from J, the gap between germline ends came to 8 bases. As DNA, the CDR3 is TGTGCCAGCAGCCAAGATCGAGCGACCTACGAGCAGTACTTC. Its protein product is CASSQDRATYEQYF.

V usage is TRBV5-1 and J usage is TRBJ1-1, with D possibly being TRBD1 (5 bases). The CDR3 has 15 amino acids. Germline CDR1 reads SGHRS; CDR2 reads YFSETQ. V lost 1 base to trimming and J lost 2 bases, with 12 bases between them. CDR3 DNA: TGCGCCAGCAGCTTGACAGAGGGGCGAAACACTGAAGCTTTCTTT. Protein product: CASSLTEGRNTEAFF.

In its sample, this clonotype was seen a few times. The V gene is TRBV4-3, the J gene TRBJ2-2; no reliable D call. V lost 0 bases and J 4 bases, leaving 9 bases between the germline ends. The CDR3 has 15 amino acids. CDR1 and CDR2 (germline): LGHNA, YSLEER. In DNA form, the CDR3 reads TGCGCCAGCAGCCAAGATGGAGACTTCACCGGGGAGCTGTTTTTT. Encoded protein: CASSQDGDFTGELFF.

This clonotype was picked up many times. The chain combines TRBV2 with TRBJ1-5, with D possibly being TRBD1 (6 bases). There are 14 residues in the CDR3. Germline V gene lookup returns CDR1 SNHLY and CDR2 FYNNEI. Trimming pared 6 bases from V and 3 bases from J, leaving 12 bases between. The CDR3 protein is CASSEQGYNQPQHF. CDR3 DNA: TGTGCCAGCAGCGAACAGGGTTACAATCAGCCCCAGCATTTT.

This chain links TRBV12-3 or TRBV12-4 with TRBJ2-7, with 9 bases matching TRBD1. With V trimmed by 5 bases and J by 0 bases, 5 bases remained unmatched. This CDR3 region has 15 residues. The CDR3 is CASSDRDRASYEQYF. The CDR3 nucleotides are TGTGCCAGCAGTGACCGGGACAGGGCCTCCTACGAGCAGTACTTC.

This sequence joins TRBV6-2 or TRBV6-3 and TRBJ1-4; D is ambiguous. V was trimmed by 5 bases and J by 7 bases, leaving 14 bases between them. The CDR3 runs to 14 residues. The V gene's germline CDR1 is MNHEY and CDR2 SVGEGT. The CDR3: CASSRGPTGEKLFF. For the CDR3, the DNA is TGTGCCAGCAGTCGCGGTCCTACCGGTGAAAAACTGTTTTTT.

The J gene is TRBJ2-2, the V gene TRBV20-1; maybe TRBD2 (6 bases). The CDR3 consists of 14 residues. The V end lost 5 bases, the J end lost 5 bases, and 15 bases lay between the germline ends. Germline-derived CDR1 and CDR2 are DFQATT and SNEGSKA (reference sequence). As DNA, the CDR3 is TGCAGTGCTTCCGGGACTGCAGTGACCGGGGAGCTGTTTTTT. This sequence encodes CSASGTAVTGELFF.

This clonotype was detected many times. V and J are TRBV2 and TRBJ2-1; no definite D call. Germline CDR1 is SNHLY and CDR2 is FYNNEI. The CDR3 runs 15 residues. Trimming removed 1 base from V and 4 bases from J, with 11 bases in between. The CDR3 DNA is TGTGCCAGCAGTGAAGGTCTAGTCCAATACAATGAGCAGTTCTTC. This translates into CASSEGLVQYNEQFF.

The V call is TRBV2, the J call TRBJ2-1, with TRBD2 matching 10 bases. Trimming cost V 2 bases and J 8 bases; bases outside gene matches: 15. Germline V CDR1 and CDR2: SNHLY, FYNNEI. This CDR3 comprises 18 residues. CDR3 sequence (DNA): TGTGCCAGCAGTGAATTTGGGCTAGCGGGAGACGTCGGCGATGAGCAGTTCTTC. Translated: CASSEFGLAGDVGDEQFF.

Only a few counts were recorded for this clonotype. V is TRBV6-1 and J is TRBJ2-3; 8 bases are shared with TRBD2. In germline, CDR1 is MNHNS, CDR2 SASEGT. The CDR3 length is 15 residues. With 8 bases clipped from V and 4 bases from J, the junction kept 11 bases outside the gene matches. CDR3 protein: CASSPQSGGADTQYF. In DNA, the CDR3 is TGTGCCAGCTCCCCTCAGTCCGGGGGGGCAGATACGCAGTATTTT.